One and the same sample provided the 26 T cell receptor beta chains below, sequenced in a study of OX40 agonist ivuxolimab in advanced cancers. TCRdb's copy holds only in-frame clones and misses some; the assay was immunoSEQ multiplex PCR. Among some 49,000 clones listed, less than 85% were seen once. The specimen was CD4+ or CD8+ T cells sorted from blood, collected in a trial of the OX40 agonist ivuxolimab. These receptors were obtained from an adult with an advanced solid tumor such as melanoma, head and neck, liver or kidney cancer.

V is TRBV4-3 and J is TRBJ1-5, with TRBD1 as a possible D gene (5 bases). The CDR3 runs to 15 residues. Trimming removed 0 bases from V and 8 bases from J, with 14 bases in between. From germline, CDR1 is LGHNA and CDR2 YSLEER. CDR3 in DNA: TGCGCCAGCAGCCAAGATTGGCAGGGTTCGGAGCCCCAGCATTTT. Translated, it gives CASSQDWQGSEPQHF.

The CDR3 here is CASTGQGVSTEAFF. The CDR3 nucleotides are TGTGCCAGCACGGGACAGGGGGTGAGCACTGAAGCTTTCTTT. The rearrangement links TRBV6-5 to TRBJ1-1, with TRBD1 matching over 11 bases. The germline gives CDR1 MNHEY, CDR2 SVGAGI. This CDR3 has 14 residues. Unmatched junction bases numbered 5, after V lost 7 bases and J lost 4 bases.

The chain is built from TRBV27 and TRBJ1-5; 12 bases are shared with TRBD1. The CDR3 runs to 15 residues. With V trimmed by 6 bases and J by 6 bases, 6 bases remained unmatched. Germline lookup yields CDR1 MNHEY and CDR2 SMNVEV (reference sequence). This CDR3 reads CASSPGTGGLQPQHF. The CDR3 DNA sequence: TGTGCCAGCAGCCCCGGGACAGGGGGCCTTCAGCCCCAGCATTTT.

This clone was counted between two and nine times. The DNA of the CDR3 is TGCAGCGTGGACACTAACTATGGCTACACCTTC. It is translated as CSVDTNYGYTF. The chain has TRBV29-1 and TRBJ1-2; a weak D match, TRBD1 (5 bases). Trimming removed 6 bases at V and 0 bases at J, with 5 bases between. Germline lookup yields CDR1 SQVTM and CDR2 ANQGSEA. The CDR3 totals 11 residues.

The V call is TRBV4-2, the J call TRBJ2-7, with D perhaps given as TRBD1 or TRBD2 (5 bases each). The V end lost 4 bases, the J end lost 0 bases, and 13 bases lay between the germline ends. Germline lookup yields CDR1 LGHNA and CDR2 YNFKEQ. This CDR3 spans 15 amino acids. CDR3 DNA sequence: TGTGCCAGCAGCCCCGGGACCTCGAGCTCCTACGAGCAGTACTTC. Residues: CASSPGTSSSYEQYF.

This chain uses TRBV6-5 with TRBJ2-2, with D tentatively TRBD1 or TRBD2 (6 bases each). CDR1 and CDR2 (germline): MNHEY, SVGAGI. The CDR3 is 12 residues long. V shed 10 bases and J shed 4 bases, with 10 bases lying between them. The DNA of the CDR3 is TGTGCCACCAAGGGGGGCACCGGGGAGCTGTTTTTT. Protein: CATKGGTGELFF.

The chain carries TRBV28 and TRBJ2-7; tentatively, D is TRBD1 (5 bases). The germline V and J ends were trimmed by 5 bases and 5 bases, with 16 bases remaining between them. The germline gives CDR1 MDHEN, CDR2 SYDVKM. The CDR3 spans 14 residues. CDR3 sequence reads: CASSRVRESDEQYV. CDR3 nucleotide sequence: TGTGCCAGCAGTCGGGTCAGGGAATCGGACGAGCAGTACGTC.

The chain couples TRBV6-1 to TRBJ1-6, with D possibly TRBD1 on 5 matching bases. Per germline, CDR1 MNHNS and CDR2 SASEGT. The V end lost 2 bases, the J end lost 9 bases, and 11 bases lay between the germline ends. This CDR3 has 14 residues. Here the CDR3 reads CASSEPGDGSPLHF. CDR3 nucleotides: TGTGCCAGCAGTGAACCGGGGGACGGTTCACCCCTCCACTTT.

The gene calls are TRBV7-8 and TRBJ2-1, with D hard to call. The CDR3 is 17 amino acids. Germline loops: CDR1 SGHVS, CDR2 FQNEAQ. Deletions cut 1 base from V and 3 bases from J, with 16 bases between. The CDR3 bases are TGTGCCAGCAGCTTAGTTTCCCCCCTCGGCATCTACAATGAGCAGTTCTTC. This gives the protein CASSLVSPLGIYNEQFF.

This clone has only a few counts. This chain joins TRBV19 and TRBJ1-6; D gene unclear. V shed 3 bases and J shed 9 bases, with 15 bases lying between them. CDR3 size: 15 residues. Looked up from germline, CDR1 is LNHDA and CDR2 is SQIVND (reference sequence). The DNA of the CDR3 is TGTGCCAGTAGTATGAGAAGGGAGCTGGGTTCACCCCTCCACTTT. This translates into CASSMRRELGSPLHF.

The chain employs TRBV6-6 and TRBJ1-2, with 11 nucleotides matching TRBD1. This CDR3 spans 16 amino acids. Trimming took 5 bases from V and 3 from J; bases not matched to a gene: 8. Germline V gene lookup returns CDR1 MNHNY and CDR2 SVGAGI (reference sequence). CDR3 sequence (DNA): TGTGCCAGCAGTACCCTGGGACAGGGGGTTTACTATGGCTACACCTTC. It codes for CASSTLGQGVYYGYTF.

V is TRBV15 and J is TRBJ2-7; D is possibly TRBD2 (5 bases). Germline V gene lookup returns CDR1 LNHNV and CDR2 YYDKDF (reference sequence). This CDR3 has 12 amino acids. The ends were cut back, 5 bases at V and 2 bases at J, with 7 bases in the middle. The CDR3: CATSSGTYEQYF. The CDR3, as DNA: TGTGCCACCAGCTCCGGGACCTACGAGCAGTACTTC.

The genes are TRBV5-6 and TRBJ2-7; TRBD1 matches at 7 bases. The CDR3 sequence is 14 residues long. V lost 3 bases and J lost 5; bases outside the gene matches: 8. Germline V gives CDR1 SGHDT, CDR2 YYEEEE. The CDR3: CASSWIDRDDEQYF. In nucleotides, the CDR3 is TGTGCCAGCAGCTGGATAGACAGGGATGACGAGCAGTACTTC.

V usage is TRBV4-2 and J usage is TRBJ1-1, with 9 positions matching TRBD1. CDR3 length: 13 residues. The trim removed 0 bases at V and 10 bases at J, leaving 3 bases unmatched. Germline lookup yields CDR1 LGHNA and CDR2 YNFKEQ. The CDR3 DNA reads TGTGCCAGCAGCCAAGATGGGGGACAGGGAGCTTTCTTT. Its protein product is CASSQDGGQGAFF.

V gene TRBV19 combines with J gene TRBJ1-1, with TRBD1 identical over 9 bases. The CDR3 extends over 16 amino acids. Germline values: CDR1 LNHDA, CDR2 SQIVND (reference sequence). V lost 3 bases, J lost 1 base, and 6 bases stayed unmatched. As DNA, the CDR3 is TGTGCCAGTAGTATTCTAGGGACAGGGTGGAACACTGAAGCTTTCTTT. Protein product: CASSILGTGWNTEAFF.

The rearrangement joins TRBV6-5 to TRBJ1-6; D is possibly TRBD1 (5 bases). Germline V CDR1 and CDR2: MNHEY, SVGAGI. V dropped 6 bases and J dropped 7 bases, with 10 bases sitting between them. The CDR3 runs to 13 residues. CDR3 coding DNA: TGTGCCAGCAGGTTCTCAGGGAATTCACCCCTCCACTTT. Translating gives CASRFSGNSPLHF.

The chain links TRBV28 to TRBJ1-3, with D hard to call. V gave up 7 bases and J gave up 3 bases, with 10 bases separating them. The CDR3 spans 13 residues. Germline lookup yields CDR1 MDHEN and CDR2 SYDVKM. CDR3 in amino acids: CASTPLLGNTIYF. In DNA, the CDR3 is TGTGCCAGCACCCCCCTCCTTGGAAACACCATATATTTT.

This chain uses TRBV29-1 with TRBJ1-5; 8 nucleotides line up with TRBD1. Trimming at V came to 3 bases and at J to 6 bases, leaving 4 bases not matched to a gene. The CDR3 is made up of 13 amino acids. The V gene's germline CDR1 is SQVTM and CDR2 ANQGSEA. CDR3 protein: CSVETGVGQPQHF. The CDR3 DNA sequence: TGCAGCGTTGAGACAGGGGTTGGTCAGCCCCAGCATTTT.

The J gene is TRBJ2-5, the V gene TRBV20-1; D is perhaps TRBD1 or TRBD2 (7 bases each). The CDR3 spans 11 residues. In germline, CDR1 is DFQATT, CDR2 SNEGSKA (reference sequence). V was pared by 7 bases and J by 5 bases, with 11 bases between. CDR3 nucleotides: TGCAGTGACAGGGGAGGGGAGACCCAGTACTTC. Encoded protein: CSDRGGETQYF.

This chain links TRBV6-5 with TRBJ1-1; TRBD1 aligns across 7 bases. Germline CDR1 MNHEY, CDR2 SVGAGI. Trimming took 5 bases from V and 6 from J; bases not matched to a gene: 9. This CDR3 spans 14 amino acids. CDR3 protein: CASSPRGGPPEAFF. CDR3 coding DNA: TGTGCCAGCAGTCCACGAGGGGGCCCCCCTGAAGCTTTCTTT.

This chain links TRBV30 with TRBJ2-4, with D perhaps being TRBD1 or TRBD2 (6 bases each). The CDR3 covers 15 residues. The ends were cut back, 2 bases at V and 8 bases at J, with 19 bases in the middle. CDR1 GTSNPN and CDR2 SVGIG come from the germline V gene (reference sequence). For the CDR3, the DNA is TGTGCCTGGAGTCGGCAGGGGAGGAGATTAGACATTCAGTACTTC. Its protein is CAWSRQGRRLDIQYF.

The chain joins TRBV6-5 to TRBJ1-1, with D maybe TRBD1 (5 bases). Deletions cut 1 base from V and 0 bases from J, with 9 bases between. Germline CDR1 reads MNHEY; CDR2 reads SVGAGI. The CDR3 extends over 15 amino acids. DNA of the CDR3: TGTGCCAGCAGTTACTATTTGACAGTGAACACTGAAGCTTTCTTT. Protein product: CASSYYLTVNTEAFF.

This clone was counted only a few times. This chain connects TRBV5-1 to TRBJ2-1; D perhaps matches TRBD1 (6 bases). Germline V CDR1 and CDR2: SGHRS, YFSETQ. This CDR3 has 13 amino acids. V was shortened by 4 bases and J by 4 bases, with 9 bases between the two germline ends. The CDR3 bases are TGCGCCAGCAGCCTTGACAGGTACAATGAGCAGTTCTTC. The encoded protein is CASSLDRYNEQFF.

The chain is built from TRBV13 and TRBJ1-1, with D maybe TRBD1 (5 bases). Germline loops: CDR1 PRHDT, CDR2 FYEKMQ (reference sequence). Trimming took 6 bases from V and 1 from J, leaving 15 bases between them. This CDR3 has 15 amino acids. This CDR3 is CASSLSGNGNTEAFF. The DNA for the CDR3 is TGTGCCAGCAGTTTATCAGGGAACGGGAACACTGAAGCTTTCTTT.

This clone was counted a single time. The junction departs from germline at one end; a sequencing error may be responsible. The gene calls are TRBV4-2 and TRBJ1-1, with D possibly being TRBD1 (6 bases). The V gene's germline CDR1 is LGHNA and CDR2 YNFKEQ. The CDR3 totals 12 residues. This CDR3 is CASSQKRDMTEF. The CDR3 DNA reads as TGTGCCAGCAGCCAAAAAAGGGACATGACAGAATTT.

The DNA of the CDR3 is TGCGCCAGCAGCCAAGATAGAGGGATCAGCAATCAGCCCCAGCATTTT. It codes for CASSQDRGISNQPQHF. The V call is TRBV4-1, the J call TRBJ1-5; D is unresolved. This CDR3 has 16 residues. The V gene's germline CDR1 is MGHRA and CDR2 YSYEKL. The V end was cut by 0 bases, the J end by 1 base, with 10 bases between.